These T cell receptor beta chains were read from a single sample in a study of shared clonotypes between healthy human individuals. The method was immunoSEQ multiplex PCR; TCRdb's version includes in-frame clones alone and lacks a portion of them. The sample has some 2.1 million clones, 90% to 95% seen once. The sample consisted of naive CD4+ T cells sorted from blood. These receptors were obtained from a man younger than 35 in good health. Each CDR3 is given with its conserved first and last residue. D genes are given only for firm matches. Some rows mark clone size as missing; the rest say once, few, many or name a class of expanded clone.

j_gene,v_gene,len,d_gene,abundance,CDR3aa,CDR3nt
TRBJ2-7,TRBV10-1,13,TRBD1,-,CASSEQGAREQYF,TGCGCCAGCAGTGAGCAGGGGGCACGGGAGCAGTACTTC
TRBJ1-1,TRBV7-9,16,-,once,CASSLDLQGSGTEAFF,TGTGCCAGCAGCTTAGATTTGCAGGGGTCGGGCACTGAAGCTTTCTTT
TRBJ1-5,TRBV14,14,-,-,CASSQGGGDQPQHF,TGTGCCAGCAGCCAAGGGGGGGGCGATCAGCCCCAGCATTTT
TRBJ2-1,TRBV5-1,17,-,once,CASSFFGSGPSYNEQFF,TGCGCCAGCAGCTTTTTCGGGAGTGGCCCCTCCTACAATGAGCAGTTCTTC
TRBJ2-7,TRBV6-5,13,-,-,CASRLGSSYEQYF,TGTGCCAGCAGACTGGGGAGCTCCTACGAGCAGTACTTC
TRBJ1-2,TRBV19,15,TRBD1,-,CASSIGTGERYGYTF,TGTGCCAGTAGTATAGGGACAGGGGAGCGCTATGGCTACACCTTC
TRBJ1-5,TRBV5-1,15,TRBD1,-,CASSAGTGGFQPQHF,TGCGCCAGCAGCGCGGGGACAGGGGGCTTTCAGCCCCAGCATTTT
TRBJ2-7,TRBV7-3,14,TRBD1,-,CASSLTRDSYEQYF,TGTGCCAGCAGCTTAACAAGGGACAGCTACGAGCAGTACTTC
TRBJ2-7,TRBV28,17,TRBD1,-,CASSSRTGGAFMDEQYF,TGTGCCAGCAGTTCACGGACAGGGGGCGCGTTCATGGACGAGCAGTACTTC
TRBJ1-4,TRBV5-6,14,-,-,CASSFRQGHEKLFF,TGTGCCAGCAGCTTTCGGCAGGGCCATGAAAAACTGTTTTTT
TRBJ1-6,TRBV5-1,14,-,-,CASSLGSYNSPLHF,TGCGCCAGCAGCCTGGGGTCCTATAATTCACCCCTCCACTTT
TRBJ1-5,TRBV19,17,-,-,CASSSQFGGIGNQPQHF,TGTGCCAGTAGTTCGCAGTTCGGGGGGATTGGCAATCAGCCCCAGCATTTT
TRBJ2-4,TRBV18,16,-,-,CASSSRNRPSKNIQYF,TGTGCCAGCTCATCCCGCAACAGGCCCTCCAAAAACATTCAGTACTTC
TRBJ1-4,TRBV5-4,15,TRBD1,-,CASRQDRAPNEKLFF,TGTGCCAGCAGGCAAGACAGGGCACCTAATGAAAAACTGTTTTTT
TRBJ2-7,TRBV18,15,-,-,CASSPLRDTSYEQYF,TGTGCCAGCTCACCACTCCGGGACACCTCCTACGAGCAGTACTTC
TRBJ2-2,TRBV30,14,-,-,CAWSVRRGTGELFF,TGTGCCTGGAGTGTACGAAGGGGGACCGGGGAGCTGTTTTTT
TRBJ2-3,TRBV5-1,16,TRBD2,-,CASSAPSGGYTDTQYF,TGCGCCAGCAGCGCCCCTAGCGGGGGGTACACAGATACGCAGTATTTT
TRBJ2-7,TRBV27,14,TRBD2,-,CASRVAGGPYEQYF,TGTGCCAGCAGGGTTGCGGGAGGACCCTACGAGCAGTACTTC
TRBJ1-2,TRBV6-6,14,-,-,CASSWNRADYGYTF,TGTGCCAGCAGTTGGAACAGGGCTGACTATGGCTACACCTTC
TRBJ2-5,TRBV5-1,16,TRBD2,once,CASSSGLAGEGETQYF,TGCGCCAGCAGCTCTGGACTAGCGGGTGAGGGAGAGACCCAGTACTTC
TRBJ2-3,TRBV9,17,TRBD1,-,CASSPGTGGPSTDTQYF,TGTGCCAGCAGCCCCGGGACAGGCGGGCCTAGCACAGATACGCAGTATTTT
TRBJ2-3,TRBV9,16,-,-,CASSVVEGAPGDTQYF,TGTGCCAGCAGCGTAGTGGAGGGGGCCCCGGGAGATACGCAGTATTTT
TRBJ2-1,TRBV18,14,-,once,CASSPTGNYNEQFF,TGTGCCAGCTCACCAACGGGTAACTACAATGAGCAGTTCTTC
TRBJ1-1,TRBV10-3,13,-,once,CAISTEGRAEAFF,TGTGCCATCAGTACCGAAGGGAGGGCTGAAGCTTTCTTT
TRBJ1-5,TRBV2,15,TRBD1,-,CASSEGDRGVQPQHF,TGTGCCAGCAGTGAAGGAGACAGGGGAGTTCAGCCCCAGCATTTT
TRBJ2-3,TRBV5-1,15,-,-,CASSLVGTRGDTQYF,TGCGCCAGCAGCTTGGTAGGGACGAGGGGAGATACGCAGTATTTT
TRBJ1-1,TRBV18,12,-,-,CASSPKDREAFF,TGTGCCAGCTCACCGAAGGACAGAGAAGCTTTCTTT
TRBJ1-2,TRBV6-5,14,-,-,CASSSRLGAQGYTF,TGTGCCAGCAGTTCCCGGTTAGGGGCGCAAGGCTACACCTTC
TRBJ1-2,TRBV10-3,15,TRBD1,-,CAISESTGGGYGYTF,TGTGCCATCAGTGAGTCGACAGGGGGCGGGTATGGCTACACCTTC
TRBJ2-4,TRBV2,14,-,-,CANRDPGAGVIQYF,TGTGCCAACCGTGACCCTGGAGCAGGTGTCATTCAGTACTTC
TRBJ2-2,TRBV5-3,11,-,-,CARSLLSKLFF,TGTGCCAGAAGCTTACTTAGCAAGCTGTTTTTT